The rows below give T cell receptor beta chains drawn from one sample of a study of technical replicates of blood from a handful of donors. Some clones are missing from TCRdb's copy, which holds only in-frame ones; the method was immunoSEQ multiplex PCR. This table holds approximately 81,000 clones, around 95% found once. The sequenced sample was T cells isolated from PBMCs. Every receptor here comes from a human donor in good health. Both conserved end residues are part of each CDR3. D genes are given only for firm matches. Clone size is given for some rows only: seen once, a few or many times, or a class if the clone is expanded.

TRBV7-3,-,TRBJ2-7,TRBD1,CASSPGTEYEQYF,TGTGCCAGCAGCCCCGGGACAGAATACGAGCAGTACTTC
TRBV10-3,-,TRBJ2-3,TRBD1,CAISEGTGGTDTQYF,TGTGCCATCAGTGAGGGGACAGGGGGCACAGATACGCAGTATTTT
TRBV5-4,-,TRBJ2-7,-,CASSLDQGYEQYF,TGTGCCAGCAGCTTGGACCAGGGTTACGAGCAGTACTTC
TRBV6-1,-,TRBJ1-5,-,CASRVTEAGPQHF,TGTGCCAGCAGGGTGACAGAGGCTGGGCCCCAGCATTTT
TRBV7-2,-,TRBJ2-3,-,CASSGSGGYTDTQYF,TGTGCCAGCAGCGGGAGTGGCGGATACACAGATACGCAGTATTTT
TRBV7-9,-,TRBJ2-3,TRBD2,CASSTREARTDTQYF,TGTGCCAGCAGCACACGGGAGGCTCGCACAGATACGCAGTATTTT
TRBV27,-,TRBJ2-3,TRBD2,CASSSLALSTDTQYF,TGTGCCAGCAGTTCACTAGCGCTTAGCACAGATACGCAGTATTTT
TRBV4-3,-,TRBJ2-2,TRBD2,CASSQMSGTILDTGELFF,TGCGCCAGCAGCCAAATGTCCGGGACTATTTTAGACACCGGGGAGCTGTTTTTT
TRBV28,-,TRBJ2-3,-,CASSLLGLARGTDTQYF,TGTGCCAGCAGTTTATTGGGCCTGGCGAGAGGGACAGATACGCAGTATTTT
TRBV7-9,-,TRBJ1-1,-,CASSPVGGLEAFF,TGTGCCAGCAGCCCAGTAGGAGGCCTTGAAGCTTTCTTT
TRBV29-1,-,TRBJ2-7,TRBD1,CSVEGQGEGDEQYF,TGCAGCGTTGAAGGACAGGGGGAAGGGGACGAGCAGTACTTC
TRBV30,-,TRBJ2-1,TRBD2,CAWSDLEGRERLGEQFF,TGTGCCTGGAGTGATTTAGAGGGGCGGGAGCGTCTAGGTGAGCAGTTCTTC
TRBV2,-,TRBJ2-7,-,CASGSSSYEQYF,TGTGCCAGCGGGAGCAGCTCCTACGAGCAGTACTTC
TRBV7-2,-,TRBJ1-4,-,CASTRGHPMGEKLFF,TGTGCCAGCACCCGGGGACATCCTATGGGGGAAAAACTGTTTTTT
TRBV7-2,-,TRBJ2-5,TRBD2,CASSLELAGETQYF,TGTGCCAGCAGCTTAGAACTAGCGGGAGAGACCCAGTACTTC
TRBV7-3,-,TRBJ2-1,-,CASSSNQGIGLNEQFF,TGTGCCAGCAGCTCAAACCAGGGGATCGGCCTCAATGAGCAGTTCTTC
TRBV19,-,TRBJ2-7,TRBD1,CASSSQGTGLEQYF,TGTGCCAGTAGTAGTCAAGGGACAGGGCTCGAGCAGTACTTC
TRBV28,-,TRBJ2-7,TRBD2,CASVNPGLAGRAYEQYF,TGTGCCAGTGTAAACCCGGGACTAGCGGGAAGGGCCTACGAGCAGTACTTC
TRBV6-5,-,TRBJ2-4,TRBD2,CASRRTSGRPSIQYF,TGTGCCAGCAGACGGACTAGCGGGAGACCAAGTATTCAGTACTTC
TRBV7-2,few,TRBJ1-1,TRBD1,CASSDREMMNTEAFF,TGTGCCAGCAGCGACAGGGAGATGATGAACACTGAAGCTTTCTTT
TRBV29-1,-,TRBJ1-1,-,CSVERDSREAFF,TGCAGCGTTGAACGGGACTCCCGTGAAGCTTTCTTT
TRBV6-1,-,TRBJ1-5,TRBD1,CASESGQGGQPQHF,TGTGCCAGCGAATCGGGACAGGGCGGTCAGCCCCAGCATTTT
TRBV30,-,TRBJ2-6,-,CAWSSGVGANVLTF,TGTGCCTGGAGTTCGGGGGTTGGGGCCAACGTCCTGACTTTC
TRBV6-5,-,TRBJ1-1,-,CASSYIVMGAEAFF,TGTGCCAGCAGTTACATCGTTATGGGCGCTGAAGCTTTCTTT
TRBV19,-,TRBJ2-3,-,CASRADSTDTQYF,TGTGCCAGTAGGGCAGATAGCACAGATACGCAGTATTTT
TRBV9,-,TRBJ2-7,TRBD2,CASSVGLAGGQYEQYF,TGTGCCAGCAGCGTCGGGCTAGCGGGAGGTCAGTACGAGCAGTACTTC
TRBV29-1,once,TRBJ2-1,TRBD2,CSAGLGEFF,TGCAGCGCTGGACTAGGGGAGTTCTTC
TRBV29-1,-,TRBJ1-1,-,CSYTPQGSTEAFF,TGCAGCTATACCCCCCAGGGTAGCACTGAAGCTTTCTTT
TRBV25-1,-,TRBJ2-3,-,CASSEVGGVGSTDTQYF,TGTGCCAGCAGTGAAGTAGGCGGGGTAGGAAGCACAGATACGCAGTATTTT
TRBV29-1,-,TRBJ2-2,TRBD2,CSVPLAGVSGELFF,TGCAGCGTTCCCCTAGCGGGAGTTTCCGGGGAGCTGTTTTTT
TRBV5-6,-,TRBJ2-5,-,CASSSTGFQETQYF,TGTGCCAGCAGCTCAACAGGGTTCCAAGAGACCCAGTACTTC
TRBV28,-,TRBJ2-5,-,CASSLLSAREGETQYF,TGTGCCAGCAGTTTATTGTCGGCGAGGGAAGGGGAGACCCAGTACTTC
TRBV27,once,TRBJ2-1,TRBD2,CASSFGSGSLDEQFF,TGTGCCAGCAGTTTCGGAAGCGGGAGTCTAGATGAGCAGTTCTTC
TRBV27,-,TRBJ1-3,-,CASSPSRTGNTIYF,TGTGCCAGCAGTCCTTCCAGGACTGGAAACACCATATATTTT
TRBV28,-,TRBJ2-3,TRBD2,CASSLRLAGTTDTQYF,TGTGCCAGCAGTTTGCGACTAGCGGGAACCACAGATACGCAGTATTTT
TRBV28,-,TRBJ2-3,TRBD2,CASSLKAGEETDTQYF,TGTGCCAGCAGTTTAAAAGCGGGAGAGGAGACAGATACGCAGTATTTT
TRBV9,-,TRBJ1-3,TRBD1,CASSVGTGGLSGNTIYF,TGTGCCAGCAGCGTAGGTACAGGGGGGCTCTCTGGAAACACCATATATTTT
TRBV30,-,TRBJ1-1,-,CAWSVQTEAFF,TGTGCCTGGAGTGTACAAACTGAAGCTTTCTTT
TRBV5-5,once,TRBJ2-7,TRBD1,CASSFDRALYEQYF,TGTGCCAGCAGCTTCGACAGGGCTCTATACGAGCAGTACTTC
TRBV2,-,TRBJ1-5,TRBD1,CASSDSTGDQPQHF,TGTGCCAGCAGTGATTCGACAGGGGATCAGCCCCAGCATTTT
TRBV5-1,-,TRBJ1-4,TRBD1,CASSSGQGGNEKLFF,TGCGCCAGCAGTTCAGGACAGGGCGGTAATGAAAAACTGTTTTTT